Listed here are 14 T cell receptor beta chains from one sample, sequenced in a study of T cells in Graves' hyperthyroidism and ophthalmopathy. Regions amplified from RNA transcripts were the TCR beta CDR3 regions. Using the HTBI primer set, a first-round RT-PCR was run on the TCR CDR3. TCRdb recomputed calls from the multiplex PCR reads with MiXCR, one row per CDR3 protein. The sample consists of about 680,000 distinct CDR3 sequences, 35% of them appearing once. Source material: blood. The receptors stem from a middle-aged woman with Graves' hyperthyroidism.

The V and J genes are TRBV2 and TRBJ2-7; 10 nucleotides line up with TRBD1. The V gene end was trimmed by 7 bases and the J gene end by 4 bases; junction bases not matched to a gene: 10. The CDR3 is 15 amino acids. Germline CDR1 reads SNHLY; CDR2 reads FYNNEI. The CDR3 here is CASKGETGGMYEQYF. The CDR3 DNA sequence: TGTGCCAGCAAAGGAGAGACAGGGGGCATGTACGAGCAGTACTTC.

At least ten counts were recorded for this clonotype. V usage is TRBV9 and J usage is TRBJ1-1; 7 positions match TRBD1. The CDR3 loop spans 14 amino acids. Germline V gene data show CDR1 as SGDLS and CDR2 as YYNGEE. The J segment lost 2 bases and the V segment lost 6 bases, leaving 7 bases of the junction unmatched. The CDR3 region has the DNA TGTGCCAGCACTGTGGGGGACAGTAACACTGAAGCTTTCTTT. It encodes CASTVGDSNTEAFF.

This clonotype was observed a few times. The V and J genes are TRBV9 and TRBJ2-6; D possibly corresponds to TRBD1 (5 bases). Trimming shortened V by 3 bases and J by 0 bases, and 16 bases separated the two germline ends. The length of the CDR3 is 18 residues. CDR1 and CDR2 from the germline V gene are SGDLS and YYNGEE. The CDR3 loop reads CASSGRESSSSGANVLTF. DNA of the CDR3: TGTGCCAGCAGCGGCAGGGAAAGTAGTAGCTCTGGGGCCAACGTCCTGACTTTC.

This clonotype has ten or more counts. V usage is TRBV4-1 and J usage is TRBJ1-2, with unresolved D. The CDR3 runs to 13 residues. V dropped 1 base and J dropped 1 base, with 4 bases sitting between them. The germline V gene has CDR1 MGHRA and CDR2 YSYEKL. CDR3 nucleotides: TGCGCCAGCAGCCAAGCAAATAACTATGGCTACACCTTC. Translating gives CASSQANNYGYTF.

Comment on this clonotype: A much larger clone sits a single nucleotide away, making a read error possible. This chain links TRBV7-2 with TRBJ1-2; 10 bases fit TRBD1. Germline V gene data show CDR1 as SGHTA and CDR2 as FQGNSA. The CDR3 totals 16 residues. The CDR3 reads CASSRQPGQGMRGCTF. The DNA of the CDR3 is TGTGCCAGCAGCCGCCAGCCGGGACAGGGGATGCGGGGCTGCACCTTC.

Ten or more counts support this clonotype. The chain combines TRBV11-2 with TRBJ2-5, with TRBD2 matching 12 bases. The CDR3 length is 18 residues. Trimming took 6 bases from V and 2 from J; bases not matched to a gene: 13. CDR1 and CDR2 from the germline V gene are SGHAT and FQNNGV. The CDR3 loop reads CASRPTRTSGGQQETQYF. CDR3 DNA: TGTGCCAGCAGGCCCACCCGAACTAGCGGGGGGCAACAAGAGACCCAGTACTTC.

In regard to this clonotype: A much larger clone lies one base from this, so it may be a read error. The chain carries TRBV7-2 and TRBJ1-5, with D perhaps TRBD1 (6 bases). The V end was cut by 3 bases, the J end by 8 bases, with 17 bases between. The CDR3 runs 15 residues. Germline V lookup: CDR1 SGHTA, CDR2 FQGNSA. CDR3 sequence (DNA): TGTGCCAGCAGCTTGTTGACAGGCCCTGGGGAGCCCCAGCATTTT. Protein: CASSLLTGPGEPQHF.

The chain is built from TRBV20-1 and TRBJ2-5; D unresolved. Germline CDR1 reads DFQATT; CDR2 reads SNEGSKA (reference sequence). The ends were cut back, 6 bases at V and 5 bases at J, with 10 bases in the middle. The CDR3 has 11 amino acids. CDR3 protein: CSAANAETQYF. The CDR3 nucleotides read TGCAGTGCAGCGAACGCCGAGACCCAGTACTTC.

The rearrangement joins TRBV20-1 to TRBJ1-1; possibly TRBD1 for D (6 bases). CDR1 and CDR2 from the germline V gene are DFQATT and SNEGSKA (reference sequence). The CDR3 runs 14 residues. V lost 7 bases, J lost 5 bases, and 20 bases lay in between. The CDR3, as DNA: TGCAGTGTTGCCATGGGGGGGCGGGCGACTGAAGCTTTCTTT. This encodes CSVAMGGRATEAFF.

This clonotype came up a few times. A read error may produce the germline difference seen at one junction end. The gene calls are TRBV6-5 and TRBJ2-7; the match to TRBD2 covers 8 bases. CDR1 is MNHEY and CDR2 is SVGAGI in the germline V gene. This CDR3 is built from 14 residues. The CDR3 coding sequence is TGTACCAGCAGTCCCGGGGTAGCGGGGCCCGAGCAGTACTTC. Translating gives CTSSPGVAGPEQYF.

In regard to this clonotype: At one end, the junction sequence differs from germline, possibly due to a read error. The chain links TRBV7-2 to TRBJ2-7; no definite D call. Germline CDR1 and CDR2: SGHTA and FQGNSA. The CDR3 length is 15 residues. CDR3 residues: CASSLYPTESYEQYF. The CDR3, as DNA: TGCGCCAGCAGCCTCTACCCAACTGAATCCTACGAGCAGTACTTC.

Comments on this clonotype: This may be a read error: a much more frequent sequence differs by one nucleotide. This chain uses TRBV6-5 with TRBJ1-2; no reliable D call. The V gene's germline CDR1 is MNHEY and CDR2 SVGAGI. The length of the CDR3 is 13 residues. The CDR3 coding sequence is TGTGCCATCAGTTACAGATCGGGCGGTGGCTACACCTTC. Translation gives CAISYRSGGGYTF.

The CDR3: CASSTGTADNQPQHF. The CDR3, as DNA: TGTGCCAGCAGCACCGGGACAGCCGACAATCAGCCCCAGCATTTT. This chain connects TRBV7-2 to TRBJ1-5; TRBD1 matches at 7 bases. V shed 5 bases and J 3 bases; nucleotides not matched to a gene: 7. This CDR3 is built from 15 residues. CDR1 is SGHTA, CDR2 FQGNSA, per germline.

This clonotype was counted a few times. The V call is TRBV19, the J call TRBJ1-2; TRBD1 is a possible D gene (5 bases). Germline lookup yields CDR1 LNHDA and CDR2 SQIVND (reference sequence). This CDR3 is 14 amino acids long. Trimming left V 6 bases short and J 6 bases short, with 17 bases between. CDR3 amino acids: CASRSQGEGNGYTF. For the CDR3, the DNA is TGTGCCAGTAGGAGTCAAGGGGAAGGTAATGGCTACACCTTC.